These 29 T cell receptor beta chains were all obtained from the same sample, sequenced in a study of T cell changes during pregnancy in multiple sclerosis (dated by TCRdb to between 2017 and 2020). The receptor library was made with the immunoSEQ multiplex PCR assay. TCRdb limited this immuneACCESS table to in-frame rearrangements with V and J called. A share of clones is missing; checked studies link under half to unresolved V genes, and the rest is unexplained. The sample records about 42,000 clones, around 84% of which are singletons. Together, the top ten hold about 0.64% of the sample. This material consisted of CD4+ T cells from peripheral blood mononuclear cells, taken before pregnancy. These receptors came from a female donor with multiple sclerosis, enrolled in a pregnancy study.

The J gene is TRBJ2-1, the V gene TRBV9; 8 bases fit TRBD2. After removal of 5 bases from V and 5 bases from J, the junction contained 12 bases not matched to a gene. The CDR3 contains 16 residues. Germline values: CDR1 SGDLS, CDR2 YYNGEE. In DNA, the CDR3 is TGTGCCAGCAGACCTCGGGGACTAGAAAGCCACAATGAGCAGTTCTTC. Its protein is CASRPRGLESHNEQFF.

This clone has a handful of counts. The chain couples TRBV4-2 to TRBJ1-2, with 8 bases identical to TRBD1. Germline CDR1 reads LGHNA; CDR2 reads YNFKEQ. This CDR3 has 15 residues. V dropped 4 bases and J dropped 0; count of bases not matched to a gene: 4. The CDR3 DNA reads as TGTGCCAGCAGCCGAGGGACAGGAGCTAACTATGGCTACACCTTC. Residues: CASSRGTGANYGYTF.

The chain carries TRBV7-9 and TRBJ2-1, with a possible D match to TRBD2 (5 bases). CDR3 length equals 12 residues. In germline, CDR1 is SEHNR, CDR2 FQNEAQ (reference sequence). V gave up 5 bases and J gave up 8 bases, with 10 bases separating them. The CDR3 DNA follows: TGTGCCAGCAGCGCCACTAGGGATGAGCAGTTCTTC. This encodes CASSATRDEQFF.

J is TRBJ1-6 and V is TRBV9; no firm D call. The germline V gene has CDR1 SGDLS and CDR2 YYNGEE. The CDR3 is 15 residues long. Between the trimmed V and J ends, which lost 1 base and 3 bases, there was a span of 8 bases. CDR3 protein: CASSVRANYNSPLHF. CDR3 DNA sequence: TGTGCCAGCAGCGTACGAGCAAACTATAATTCACCCCTCCACTTT.

The V and J genes are TRBV11-2 and TRBJ1-2, with TRBD1 as a possible D gene (6 bases). Germline V gene data show CDR1 as SGHAT and CDR2 as FQNNGV. V lost 1 base to trimming and J lost 3 bases, with 15 bases between them. The CDR3 extends over 16 amino acids. The CDR3 sequence: CASSLVGGRVDYGYTF. The CDR3 DNA reads TGTGCCAGCAGCTTAGTGGGGGGGCGCGTGGACTATGGCTACACCTTC.

This clone was seen repeatedly, ten times or more. The V call is TRBV30, the J call TRBJ1-4, with TRBD1 matching over 8 bases. V lost 1 base to trimming and J lost 5 bases; unmatched junction nucleotides: 3. CDR1 is GTSNPN and CDR2 is SVGIG in the germline V gene (reference sequence). The CDR3 runs 14 residues. DNA for the CDR3: TGTGCCTGGAGTGGGGGGACAGGAAATGAAAAACTGTTTTTT. Protein product: CAWSGGTGNEKLFF.

The chain links TRBV7-3 to TRBJ2-3; 8 bases are a match to TRBD2. The CDR3 has 13 amino acids. Unmatched junction bases numbered 0, after V lost 2 bases and J lost 5 bases. CDR1 and CDR2 from the germline V gene are SGHTA and FQGTGA. In DNA, the CDR3 is TGTGCCAGCAGCTTAGGGACTAGAGATACGCAGTATTTT. This translates into CASSLGTRDTQYF.

This chain links TRBV19 with TRBJ2-7, with 8 bases lining up with TRBD2. Losses at the gene ends were 5 bases for V and 3 bases for J; bases not matched to a gene: 0. Germline V gene sequence: CDR1 LNHDA, CDR2 SQIVND (reference sequence). This CDR3 is 12 amino acids long. The CDR3, as DNA: TGTGCCAGTAGTCGGGAGGGCTACGAGCAGTACTTC. It codes for CASSREGYEQYF.

The chain is built from TRBV6-5 and TRBJ2-2, with D perhaps matching TRBD2 (6 bases). V was pared by 0 bases and J by 3 bases, with 11 bases between. This CDR3 contains 16 residues. CDR1 is MNHEY, CDR2 SVGAGI, per germline. CDR3 sequence reads: CASSYSGGTDTGELFF. DNA for the CDR3: TGTGCCAGCAGTTACTCTGGCGGGACCGACACCGGGGAGCTGTTTTTT.

A few counts support this clone. This rearrangement joins TRBV6-6 to TRBJ2-7; 8 bases are a match to TRBD1. Trimming took 6 bases from V and 3 from J; bases not matched to a gene: 10. The CDR3 totals 15 residues. Germline V gives CDR1 MNHNY, CDR2 SVGAGI (reference sequence). The CDR3 DNA reads as TGTGCCAGCAGAGACCCAGGGGGCGCGGTCTACGAGCAGTACTTC. Its translation is CASRDPGGAVYEQYF.

The chain couples TRBV5-1 to TRBJ1-1; 8 nucleotides line up with TRBD1. V lost 0 bases and J lost 0; bases outside the gene matches: 10. The CDR3 has 18 residues. Germline V lookup: CDR1 SGHRS, CDR2 YFSETQ. The CDR3 DNA reads TGCGCCAGCAGCTTGGGGGGGACAGGATTAATAATGAACACTGAAGCTTTCTTT. Protein: CASSLGGTGLIMNTEAFF.

The V gene is TRBV7-2, the J gene TRBJ2-7, with D possibly TRBD2 on 6 matching bases. Germline V gives CDR1 SGHTA, CDR2 FQGNSA. This CDR3 is built from 14 residues. V shed 5 bases and J shed 6 bases, with 17 bases lying between them. The CDR3 DNA reads as TGTGCCAGCAGCACAAGCGGGTCCAGCTCCGAGCAGTACTTC. Protein sequence: CASSTSGSSSEQYF.

The V and J genes are TRBV7-9 and TRBJ1-2; D call uncertain. The V end was cut by 4 bases, the J end by 4 bases, with 10 bases between. The germline V gene encodes CDR1 SEHNR and CDR2 FQNEAQ (reference sequence). CDR3 size: 13 residues. The CDR3 region has the DNA TGTGCCAGCAGCTATTTTTCGAGCTATGGCTACACCTTC. Translating gives CASSYFSSYGYTF.

The chain employs TRBV5-1 and TRBJ1-3; tentative D call: TRBD1 (5 bases). V lost 5 bases to trimming and J lost 0 bases, with 15 bases between them. Germline V gives CDR1 SGHRS, CDR2 YFSETQ. CDR3 length: 16 amino acids. CDR3 loop: CASSGTPGVSGNTIYF. For the CDR3, the DNA is TGCGCCAGCAGTGGGACTCCTGGGGTCTCTGGAAACACCATATATTTT.

The CDR3 region has the DNA TGTGCCAGCAGCTTAGGCGGGCACCTGGACTGGCGGGAGGTCACAGATACGCAGTATTTT. Its protein is CASSLGGHLDWREVTDTQYF. The V and J genes are TRBV13 and TRBJ2-3; 8 bases align to TRBD2. In germline, CDR1 is PRHDT, CDR2 FYEKMQ (reference sequence). The V gene end was trimmed by 0 bases and the J gene end by 2 bases; junction bases not matched to a gene: 16. This CDR3 is built from 20 residues.

J is TRBJ1-1 and V is TRBV5-5; unclear D gene. This CDR3 comprises 11 residues. The V end lost 6 bases, the J end lost 8 bases, and 11 bases lay between the germline ends. Germline CDR1 and CDR2: SGHKS and YYEKEE (reference sequence). DNA for the CDR3: TGTGCCAGCATCGAGGGAACCGAAGCTTTCTTT. As protein: CASIEGTEAFF. The full variable domain, its missing parts supplied by reference TRBV5-5 and TRBJ1-1, is DAGVTQSPTHLIKTRGQQVTLRCSPISGHKSVSWYQQVLGQGPQFIFQYYEKEERGRGNFPDRFSARQFPNYSSELNVNALLLGDSALYLCASIEGTEAFFGQGTRLTVV.

A remark on this clone: Additional DNA sequences in this sample encode the identical CDR3. This chain joins TRBV25-1 and TRBJ2-2; TRBD2 agrees at 8 bases. CDR1 and CDR2 (germline): MGHDK, SYGVNS. The CDR3 consists of 15 residues. The V segment lost 1 base and the J segment 4 bases; nucleotides outside the gene matches: 2. CDR3 DNA: TGTGCCAGCAGTGAATCGGGGGGGGCCACCGGGGAGCTGTTTTTT. Translated, it gives CASSESGGATGELFF.

This clone came up once. The CDR3 reads CASSWGLGPLHF. The CDR3 DNA follows: TGTGCCAGCAGCTGGGGCCTAGGACCCCTCCACTTT. The chain is built from TRBV7-2 and TRBJ1-6; perhaps TRBD1 as D (5 bases). V lost 4 bases to trimming and J lost 12 bases, with 10 bases between them. Germline CDR1 reads SGHTA; CDR2 reads FQGNSA. The length of the CDR3 is 12 residues.

This chain joins TRBV5-6 and TRBJ2-3; 12 positions match TRBD1. The V segment lost 4 bases and the J segment 7 bases; nucleotides outside the gene matches: 10. The CDR3 length is 16 residues. Germline CDR1 and CDR2: SGHDT and YYEEEE. The DNA for the CDR3 is TGTGCCAGCAGCCTACAACCGGGACAGGGGGCTAATACGCAGTATTTT. Encoded protein: CASSLQPGQGANTQYF.

The J gene is TRBJ1-1, the V gene TRBV7-2; the match to TRBD1 covers 8 bases. The CDR3 totals 13 residues. V dropped 5 bases and J dropped 5; count of bases not matched to a gene: 4. CDR1 is SGHTA and CDR2 is FQGNSA in the germline V gene. CDR3 nucleotide sequence: TGTGCCAGCAGCCCCCGGACAGGGACTGAAGCTTTCTTT. This encodes CASSPRTGTEAFF. The whole variable domain, filled in from reference TRBV7-2 and TRBJ1-1, reads GAGVSQSPSNKVTEKGKDVELRCDPISGHTALYWYRQSLGQGLEFLIYFQGNSAPDKSGLPSDRFSAERTGGSVSTLTIQRTQQEDSAVYLCASSPRTGTEAFFGQGTRLTVV.

The sample holds one count of this clone. This chain joins TRBV7-2 and TRBJ2-3; D ambiguous. CDR1 and CDR2 from the germline V gene are SGHTA and FQGNSA. The V gene lost 7 bases and the J gene lost 2 bases, with 7 bases spanning the gap. The CDR3 totals 12 residues. The CDR3 reads CASTRNTDTQYF. The CDR3 bases are TGTGCCAGCACCCGTAACACAGATACGCAGTATTTT.

The gene calls are TRBV4-2 and TRBJ2-7; D is possibly TRBD2 (5 bases). CDR3 length equals 15 residues. V was cut by 3 bases and J by 3 bases, with 15 bases left in between. Germline V gene lookup returns CDR1 LGHNA and CDR2 YNFKEQ. The CDR3 spells CASSQDLDGGYEQYF. The CDR3 DNA follows: TGTGCCAGCAGCCAGGACCTGGACGGAGGCTACGAGCAGTACTTC.

The CDR3 coding sequence is TGTGCCAGCAGCTTAGATCTTACGGGGACAGTCCCAACCACCGGGGAGCTGTTTTTT. The encoded protein is CASSLDLTGTVPTTGELFF. V gene TRBV7-7 combines with J gene TRBJ2-2; 7 bases are shared with TRBD1. V shed 1 base, J shed 4 bases, and the junction held 15 bases outside the gene matches. The germline gives CDR1 SSHAT, CDR2 FNYEAQ (reference sequence). The CDR3 has 19 residues.

The gene calls are TRBV27 and TRBJ2-2, with unresolved D. CDR3 length: 16 amino acids. Germline CDR1 MNHEY, CDR2 SMNVEV (reference sequence). The V end was cut by 6 bases, the J end by 0 bases, with 14 bases between. Written as DNA, the CDR3 is TGTGCCAGCAGGAAAATCACAGTCCCGAACACCGGGGAGCTGTTTTTT. The encoded protein is CASRKITVPNTGELFF.

The chain is built from TRBV11-2 and TRBJ2-2; 15 nucleotides line up with TRBD2. V was clipped by 5 bases and J by 5 bases; unmatched bases: 6. The length of the CDR3 is 17 residues. Germline V gene lookup returns CDR1 SGHAT and CDR2 FQNNGV. The CDR3 bases are TGTGCCAGCAGCCCGGGACTAGCGGGAGGTCGGACCGGGGAGCTGTTTTTT. Amino acid sequence: CASSPGLAGGRTGELFF.

The J gene is TRBJ2-7, the V gene TRBV18; maybe TRBD2 (5 bases). The germline V gene encodes CDR1 KGHSH and CDR2 LQKENI. The length of the CDR3 is 15 residues. Trimming took 0 bases from V and 0 from J, leaving 9 bases between them. CDR3 region: CASSPPTGSSYEQYF. CDR3 nucleotide sequence: TGTGCCAGCTCACCACCTACGGGGTCCTCCTACGAGCAGTACTTC.

This chain links TRBV18 with TRBJ2-7; perhaps TRBD2 as D (5 bases). V was clipped by 6 bases and J by 2 bases, with 17 bases between them. The CDR3 covers 15 residues. CDR1 is KGHSH and CDR2 is LQKENI in the germline V gene. This CDR3 is CASSPLAADTYEQYF. CDR3 in DNA: TGTGCCAGCTCCCCTCTAGCCGCAGACACCTACGAGCAGTACTTC.

This rearrangement joins TRBV6-1 to TRBJ2-7; 10 bases map to TRBD1. J lost 4 bases, V lost 5 bases, and 5 bases had no gene match. The CDR3 runs to 14 residues. Germline V CDR1 and CDR2: MNHNS, SASEGT. CDR3 nucleotide sequence: TGTGCCAGCAGTTTCGACAGGGGGCGGTACGAGCAGTACTTC. It yields the protein CASSFDRGRYEQYF.

The gene calls are TRBV12-5 and TRBJ1-1, with 8 bases that match TRBD1. CDR1 and CDR2 from the germline V gene are LGHNT and FRNRAP. CDR3 size: 19 residues. The V and J ends lost 1 base and 1 base, in that order; junction bases with no gene match: 14. CDR3 protein: CASGLALRATGGRNTEAFF. The CDR3 coding sequence is TGTGCTAGTGGTTTGGCCCTCAGGGCCACAGGGGGGAGGAACACTGAAGCTTTCTTT.